The 3 T cell receptor beta chains in this list originate from one sample, sequenced in a study of T cell responses to AZD1222 COVID-19 vaccine. TCRdb keeps only in-frame clones here, not all; method: immunoSEQ multiplex PCR. Of roughly 90,000 clones detected, 86% appear once; the ten largest clones hold just under 6.5%. Sample: peripheral blood, taken on day 0 of AZD1222 vaccination. The source is an adult in good health.

This chain uses TRBV6-5 with TRBJ2-7; 8 bases map to TRBD1. V was pared by 5 bases and J by 5 bases, with 11 bases of the junction left unmatched. Germline assignment: CDR1 MNHEY and CDR2 SVGAGI. CDR3 size: 15 residues. CDR3 residues: CASSRETGVSDEQYF. The CDR3, as DNA: TGTGCCAGCAGTAGAGAGACAGGGGTTAGTGACGAGCAGTACTTC.

The chain joins TRBV7-8 to TRBJ1-5; a weak D match, TRBD1 (5 bases). The CDR3 consists of 16 residues. Trimming removed 5 bases from V and 3 bases from J, with 17 bases in between. Germline V gene data show CDR1 as SGHVS and CDR2 as FQNEAQ. The CDR3, as DNA: TGTGCCAGCAGCCTACAGGAATCAGAAGCCAATCAGCCCCAGCATTTT. It specifies CASSLQESEANQPQHF. Using reference TRBV7-8 and TRBJ1-5 for the parts outside the CDR3, the full variable domain is GAGVSQSPRYKVAKRGQDVALRCDPISGHVSLFWYQQALGQGPEFLTYFQNEAQLDKSGLPSDRFFAERPEGSVSTLKIQRTQQEDSAVYLCASSLQESEANQPQHFGDGTRLSIL.

This clone showed up just once. The J gene is TRBJ1-2, the V gene TRBV7-9, with D unresolved. Trimming removed 1 base at V and 4 bases at J, with 16 bases between. Looked up from germline, CDR1 is SEHNR and CDR2 is FQNEAQ (reference sequence). This CDR3 spans 16 amino acids. For the CDR3, the DNA is TGTGCCAGCAGCTTAGAGTGGACGGAGGATCGCTATGGCTACACCTTC. Its protein product is CASSLEWTEDRYGYTF.